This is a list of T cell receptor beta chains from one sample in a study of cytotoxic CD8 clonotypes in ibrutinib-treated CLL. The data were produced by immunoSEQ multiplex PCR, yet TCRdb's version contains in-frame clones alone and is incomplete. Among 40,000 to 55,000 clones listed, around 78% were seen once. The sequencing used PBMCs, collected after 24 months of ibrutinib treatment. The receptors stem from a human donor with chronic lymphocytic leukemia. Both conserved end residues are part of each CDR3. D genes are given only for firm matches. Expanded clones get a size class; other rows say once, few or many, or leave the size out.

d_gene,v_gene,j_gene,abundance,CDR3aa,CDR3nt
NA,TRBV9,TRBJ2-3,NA,CASSVGPRLTDTQYF,TGTGCCAGCAGCGTAGGGCCCCGACTCACAGATACGCAGTATTTT
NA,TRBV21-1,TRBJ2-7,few,CASSKRGYTTGSYEQYF,TGTGCCAGCAGCAAGAGGGGCTACACGACCGGATCCTACGAGCAGTACTTC
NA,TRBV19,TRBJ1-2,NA,CASSIRKTDYGYTF,TGTGCCAGTAGTATACGGAAGACGGACTATGGCTACACCTTC
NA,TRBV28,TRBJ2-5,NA,CASAQETQYF,TGTGCCAGCGCTCAGGAGACCCAGTACTTC
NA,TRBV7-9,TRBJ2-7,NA,CASSSMRPVSYEQYF,TGTGCCAGCAGCAGTATGCGACCGGTGTCCTACGAGCAGTACTTC
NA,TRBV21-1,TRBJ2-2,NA,CASSKAAESTGELFF,TGTGCCAGCAGCAAAGCGGCAGAAAGCACCGGGGAGCTGTTTTTT
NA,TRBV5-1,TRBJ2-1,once,CASSLVRDPSNEQFF,TGCGCCAGCAGCTTGGTGCGGGACCCCTCCAATGAGCAGTTCTTC
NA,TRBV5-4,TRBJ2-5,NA,CASSQTIDGGTQYF,TGTGCCAGCAGCCAAACGATCGATGGAGGGACCCAGTACTTC
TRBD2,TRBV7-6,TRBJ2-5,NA,CASSSRTSGNSQETQYF,TGTGCCAGCAGCAGCCGGACTAGCGGGAACTCCCAAGAGACCCAGTACTTC
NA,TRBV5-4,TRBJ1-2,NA,CASSRPGDYGYTF,TGTGCCAGCAGCCGCCCGGGGGACTATGGCTACACCTTC
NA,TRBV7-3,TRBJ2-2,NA,CASSLNQGGARTGELFF,TGTGCCAGCAGCTTAAATCAAGGAGGGGCGAGGACCGGGGAGCTGTTTTTT
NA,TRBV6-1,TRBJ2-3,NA,CASQVRSTDTQYF,TGTGCCAGCCAGGTCCGAAGCACAGATACGCAGTATTTT
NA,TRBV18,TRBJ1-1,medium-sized,CASSFSTVNTEAFF,TGTGCCAGCTCTTTCTCGACAGTGAACACTGAAGCTTTCTTT
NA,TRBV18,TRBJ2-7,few,CASSPEQGGLYEQYF,TGTGCCAGCTCACCAGAGCAGGGGGGTCTCTACGAGCAGTACTTC
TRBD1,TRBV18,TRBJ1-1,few,CASSQQGAHTEAFF,TGTGCCAGCTCACAACAGGGGGCTCACACTGAAGCTTTCTTT
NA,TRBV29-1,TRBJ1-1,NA,CSVPGDYNTEAFF,TGCAGCGTCCCAGGGGACTATAACACTGAAGCTTTCTTT
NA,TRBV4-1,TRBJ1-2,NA,CASSQAGGGNGYTF,TGCGCCAGCAGCCAAGCTGGGGGAGGGAATGGCTACACCTTC
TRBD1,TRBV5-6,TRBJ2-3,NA,CASSKDRFWDTDTQYF,TGTGCCAGCAGCAAGGACAGGTTTTGGGACACAGATACGCAGTATTTT
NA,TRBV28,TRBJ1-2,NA,CASSLAGYGYTF,TGTGCCAGCAGTTTAGCAGGCTATGGCTACACCTTC
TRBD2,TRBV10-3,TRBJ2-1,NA,CAISSGTSGVYNEQFF,TGTGCCATCAGTTCCGGGACTAGCGGGGTCTACAATGAGCAGTTCTTC
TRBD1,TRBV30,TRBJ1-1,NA,CASGTGHTEAFF,TGTGCCTCCGGGACAGGGCACACTGAAGCTTTCTTT
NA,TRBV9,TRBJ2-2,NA,CASSPEGWGTGELFF,TGTGCCAGCAGCCCCGAAGGGTGGGGCACCGGGGAGCTGTTTTTT
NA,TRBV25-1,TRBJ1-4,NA,CASRLLSNEKLFF,TGTGCCAGCAGGCTGCTCTCTAATGAAAAACTGTTTTTT
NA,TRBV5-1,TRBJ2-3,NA,CASSLGGSTDTQYF,TGCGCCAGCAGCTTGGGTGGCTCCACAGATACGCAGTATTTT
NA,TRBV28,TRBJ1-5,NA,CASSPAYNQPQHF,TGTGCCAGCAGTCCTGCCTATAATCAGCCCCAGCATTTT
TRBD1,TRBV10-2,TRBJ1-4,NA,CASAQGLNEKLFF,TGCGCCAGCGCACAGGGGTTGAATGAAAAACTGTTTTTT
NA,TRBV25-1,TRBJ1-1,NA,CASSDSVIGGAEAFF,TGTGCCAGCAGTGATTCGGTAATTGGCGGAGCTGAAGCTTTCTTT
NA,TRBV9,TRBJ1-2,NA,CASSVYGSHTF,TGTGCCAGCAGCGTCTACGGTTCCCACACCTTC
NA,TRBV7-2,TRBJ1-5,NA,CASSLGGRFNQPQHF,TGTGCCAGCAGCCTAGGAGGTAGATTCAATCAGCCCCAGCATTTT
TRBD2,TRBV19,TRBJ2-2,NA,CASSGSGLAGVGGELFF,TGTGCCAGTAGTGGGTCAGGACTAGCGGGAGTCGGCGGGGAGCTGTTTTTT
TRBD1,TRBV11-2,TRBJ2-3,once,CASSPGTGVTSTDTQYF,TGTGCCAGCAGCCCGGGGACAGGGGTGACTAGCACAGATACGCAGTATTTT
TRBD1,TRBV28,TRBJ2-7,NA,CASSLFSGTGGSEQYF,TGTGCCAGCAGTTTATTTAGCGGAACAGGGGGCAGCGAGCAGTACTTC
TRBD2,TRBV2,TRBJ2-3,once,CASSEVLAGDTQYF,TGTGCCAGCAGTGAGGTACTAGCGGGAGATACGCAGTATTTT
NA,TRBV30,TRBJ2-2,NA,CAWRGWEQDLTGELFF,TGTGCCTGGAGGGGGTGGGAACAGGACCTCACCGGGGAGCTGTTTTTT
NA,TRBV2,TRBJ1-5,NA,CASSEGSVDQPQHF,TGTGCCAGCAGTGAAGGCAGCGTAGATCAGCCCCAGCATTTT
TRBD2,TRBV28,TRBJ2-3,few,CASSFFPLLAGVTDTQYF,TGTGCCAGCAGTTTTTTCCCCTTGCTAGCGGGAGTCACAGATACGCAGTATTTT
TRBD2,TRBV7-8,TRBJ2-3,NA,CASSRDWSGRTDTQYF,TGTGCCAGCAGCCGCGATTGGAGCGGGAGGACAGATACGCAGTATTTT
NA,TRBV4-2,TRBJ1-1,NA,CASSQGTLNTEAFF,TGTGCCAGCAGCCAAGGGACACTGAACACTGAAGCTTTCTTT
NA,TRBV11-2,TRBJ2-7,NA,CASTRGGTWAAEASDEQYF,TGTGCCAGCACCAGGGGGGGGACCTGGGCGGCGGAAGCCTCGGACGAGCAGTACTTC
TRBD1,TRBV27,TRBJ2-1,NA,CASSSFFGTGNQGEQFF,TGTGCCAGCAGTTCTTTCTTCGGGACAGGGAATCAGGGAGAGCAGTTCTTC
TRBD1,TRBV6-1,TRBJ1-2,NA,CASRGDRGGGYGYTF,TGTGCCAGCAGGGGGGACAGGGGCGGTGGGTATGGCTACACCTTC
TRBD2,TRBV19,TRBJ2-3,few,CASSGQRAGGTDTQYF,TGTGCCAGTAGTGGACAGAGAGCGGGGGGCACAGATACGCAGTATTTT
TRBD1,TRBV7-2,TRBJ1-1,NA,CAIRQGGGNTEAFF,TGTGCCATACGACAGGGGGGCGGAAACACTGAAGCTTTCTTT
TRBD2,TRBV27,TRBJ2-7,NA,CASSALAGGPHEQYF,TGTGCCAGCAGTGCCCTAGCGGGAGGGCCCCACGAGCAGTACTTC
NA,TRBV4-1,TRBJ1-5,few,CASSQARVGNQPQHF,TGCGCCAGCAGCCAAGCAAGGGTGGGCAATCAGCCCCAGCATTTT